The source of this T cell receptor beta chain is a study of blood T cell repertoires in COVID-19. In this sample, this clone turned up once. This table comes from immunoSEQ multiplex PCR, and its TCRdb copy is limited to in-frame clones, with some not included. This sample has 15,000 or so clones; roughly 89% occur once, and the top ten carry 25% to 40%. Germline V gene lookup returns CDR1 MDHEN and CDR2 SYDVKM. The length of the CDR3 is 14 residues. V was shortened by 4 bases and J by 4 bases, with 10 bases between the two germline ends. The sequencing sample was made of peripheral blood. The clonotype was recovered from an elderly woman with COVID-19, enrolled during active disease. The chain employs TRBV28 and TRBJ2-2; D is unresolved. CDR3 bases: TGTGCCAGCAGTTCGCCAACGAGCACCGGGGAGCTGTTTTTT. Its protein is CASSSPTSTGELFF. Using reference TRBV28 and TRBJ2-2 for the parts outside the CDR3, the full variable domain is DVKVTQSSRYLVKRTGEKVFLECVQDMDHENMFWYRQDPGLGLRLIYFSYDVKMKEKGDIPEGYSVSREKKERFSLILESASTNQTSMYLCASSSPTSTGELFFGEGSRLTVL.